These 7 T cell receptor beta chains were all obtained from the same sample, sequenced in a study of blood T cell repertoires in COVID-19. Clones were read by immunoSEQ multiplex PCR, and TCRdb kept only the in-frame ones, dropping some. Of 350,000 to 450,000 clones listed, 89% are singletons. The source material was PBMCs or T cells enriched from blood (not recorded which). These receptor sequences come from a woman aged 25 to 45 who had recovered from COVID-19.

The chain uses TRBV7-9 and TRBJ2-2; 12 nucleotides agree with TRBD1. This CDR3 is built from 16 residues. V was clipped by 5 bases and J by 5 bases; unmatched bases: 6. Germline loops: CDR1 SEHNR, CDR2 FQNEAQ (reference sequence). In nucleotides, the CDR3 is TGTGCCAGCAGCGGGGGACAGGGGGCGCCTACCGGGGAGCTGTTTTTT. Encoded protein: CASSGGQGAPTGELFF.

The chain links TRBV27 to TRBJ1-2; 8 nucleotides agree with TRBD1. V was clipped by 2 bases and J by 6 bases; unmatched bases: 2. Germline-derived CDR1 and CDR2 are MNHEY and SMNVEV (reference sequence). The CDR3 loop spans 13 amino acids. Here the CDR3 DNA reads TGTGCCAGCAGTTTACCGACAGGGGATGGCTACACCTTC. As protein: CASSLPTGDGYTF.

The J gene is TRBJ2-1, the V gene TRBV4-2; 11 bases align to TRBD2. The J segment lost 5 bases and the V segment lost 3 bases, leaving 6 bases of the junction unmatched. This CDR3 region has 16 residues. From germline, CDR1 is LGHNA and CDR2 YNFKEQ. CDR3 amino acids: CASSHQGTSGNNEQFF. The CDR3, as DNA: TGTGCCAGCAGCCATCAGGGGACTAGCGGTAACAATGAGCAGTTCTTC.

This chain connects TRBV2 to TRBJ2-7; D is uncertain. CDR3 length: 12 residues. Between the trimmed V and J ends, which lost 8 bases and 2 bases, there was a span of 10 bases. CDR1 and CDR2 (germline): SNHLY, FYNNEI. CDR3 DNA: TGTGCCAGCGTGAGCGAGACCTACGAGCAGTACTTC. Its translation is CASVSETYEQYF.

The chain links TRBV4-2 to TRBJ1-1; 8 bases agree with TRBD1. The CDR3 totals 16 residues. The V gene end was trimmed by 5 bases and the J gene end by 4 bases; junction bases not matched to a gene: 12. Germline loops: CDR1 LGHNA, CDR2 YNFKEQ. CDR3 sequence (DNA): TGTGCCAGCAGCAAGCGGAGGACAGGGTTGGGCACTGAAGCTTTCTTT. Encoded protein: CASSKRRTGLGTEAFF.

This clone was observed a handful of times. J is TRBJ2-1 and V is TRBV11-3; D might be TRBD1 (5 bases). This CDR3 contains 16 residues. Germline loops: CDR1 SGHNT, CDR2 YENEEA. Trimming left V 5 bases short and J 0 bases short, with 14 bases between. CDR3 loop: CASSPMGPSSYNEQFF. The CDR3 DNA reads TGTGCCAGCAGCCCTATGGGGCCAAGCTCCTACAATGAGCAGTTCTTC.

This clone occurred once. In nucleotides, the CDR3 is TGTGCTAGTGGTTTGAGGGGGACGGGCGCTGAAGCTTTCTTT. Translated, it gives CASGLRGTGAEAFF. The chain carries TRBV12-5 and TRBJ1-1, with D perhaps matching TRBD1 (6 bases). V was pared by 2 bases and J by 6 bases, with 13 bases between. CDR1 is LGHNT and CDR2 is FRNRAP in the germline V gene. This CDR3 is built from 14 residues.